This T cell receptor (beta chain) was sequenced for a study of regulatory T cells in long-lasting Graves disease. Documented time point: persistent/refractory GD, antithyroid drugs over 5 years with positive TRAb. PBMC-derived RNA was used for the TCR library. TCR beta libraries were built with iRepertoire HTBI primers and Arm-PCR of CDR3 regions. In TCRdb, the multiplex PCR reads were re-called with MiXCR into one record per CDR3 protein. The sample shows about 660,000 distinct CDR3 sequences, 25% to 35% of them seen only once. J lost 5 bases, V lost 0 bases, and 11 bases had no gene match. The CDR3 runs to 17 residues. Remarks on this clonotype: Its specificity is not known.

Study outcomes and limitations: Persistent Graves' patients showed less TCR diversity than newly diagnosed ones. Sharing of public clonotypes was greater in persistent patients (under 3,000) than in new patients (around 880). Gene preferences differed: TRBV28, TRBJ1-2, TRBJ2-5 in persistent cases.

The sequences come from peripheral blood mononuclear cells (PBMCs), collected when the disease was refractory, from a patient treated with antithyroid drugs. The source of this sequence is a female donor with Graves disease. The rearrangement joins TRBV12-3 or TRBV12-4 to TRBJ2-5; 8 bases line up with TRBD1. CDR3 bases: TGTGCCAGCAGTTTAGCGCGGGGCAGGGGGCTTAGGGAGACCCAGTACTTC. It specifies CASSLARGRGLRETQYF.